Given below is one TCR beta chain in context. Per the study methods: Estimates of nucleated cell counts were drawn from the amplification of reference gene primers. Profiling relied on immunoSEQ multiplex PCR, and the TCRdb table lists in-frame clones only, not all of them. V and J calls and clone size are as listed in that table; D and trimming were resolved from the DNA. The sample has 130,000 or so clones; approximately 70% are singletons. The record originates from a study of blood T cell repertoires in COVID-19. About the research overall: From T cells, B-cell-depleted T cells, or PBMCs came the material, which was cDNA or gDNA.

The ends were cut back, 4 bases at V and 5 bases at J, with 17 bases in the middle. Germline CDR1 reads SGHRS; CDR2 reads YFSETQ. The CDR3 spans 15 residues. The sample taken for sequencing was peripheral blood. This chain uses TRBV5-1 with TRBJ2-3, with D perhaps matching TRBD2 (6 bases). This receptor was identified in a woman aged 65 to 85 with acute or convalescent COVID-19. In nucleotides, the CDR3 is TGCGCCAGCAGCCCGGTGGGGACTTTTGGAGATACGCAGTATTTT. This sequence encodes CASSPVGTFGDTQYF.